The 24 T cell receptor beta chains below come from one sample, sequenced in a study of vaccination effects on CD4 cells after COVID-19. Within the ViraFEST assay, antigen-specific CD4+ T cells underwent expansion with viral peptide pools prior to sequencing. Culture proceeded for 10 days, and CD4+ T cells were then isolated. SARS-CoV-2 infection was confirmed by PCR in the person between March and December 2020. Generated by immunoSEQ multiplex PCR, the TCRdb table keeps only in-frame clones and is missing some. The sample lists about 45,000 clones; about 75% were seen once. No antigens are known for them. Source: CD4+ T cells from PBMCs cultured with a peptide pool, taken before COVID-19 vaccination. Receptor source: a human donor who had a prior SARS-CoV-2 infection.

This clone was counted a few times. The chain recombines TRBV7-9 with TRBJ1-4; D perhaps matches TRBD1 (5 bases). V lost 1 base to trimming and J lost 8 bases, with 20 bases between them. CDR1 SEHNR and CDR2 FQNEAQ come from the germline V gene (reference sequence). This CDR3 contains 17 residues. In DNA, the CDR3 is TGTGCCAGCAGCTTAGGGGGCAGCCTCCGGGGGGTAGAAAAACTGTTTTTT. Its protein product is CASSLGGSLRGVEKLFF.

The rearrangement joins TRBV11-2 to TRBJ2-3, with TRBD1 matching 8 bases. Germline V gene data show CDR1 as SGHAT and CDR2 as FQNNGV. CDR3 length equals 15 residues. V lost 6 bases to trimming and J lost 0 bases; unmatched junction nucleotides: 5. This CDR3 reads CASREQGVSTDTQYF. The CDR3 region has the DNA TGTGCCAGCAGGGAACAGGGGGTTAGCACAGATACGCAGTATTTT.

This clone was found once. V is TRBV3-1 (or the pseudogene TRBV3-2) and J is TRBJ1-4, with D possibly TRBD1 on 5 matching bases. Germline V CDR1 and CDR2: LGHDT, YNNKEL (reference sequence). V dropped 7 bases and J dropped 4 bases, with 16 bases sitting between them. The CDR3 has 15 residues. CDR3 loop: CASTKSEGRNEKLFF. CDR3 sequence (DNA): TGTGCCAGCACCAAATCGGAGGGGCGTAATGAAAAACTGTTTTTT.

The chain joins TRBV30 to TRBJ1-6, with D possibly matching TRBD1 (6 bases). There are 16 residues in the CDR3. CDR1 is GTSNPN, CDR2 SVGIG, per germline (reference sequence). V was cut by 0 bases and J by 9 bases, with 18 bases left in between. The CDR3 region has the DNA TGTGCCTGGAGTGTCACAGGGAGCCTCTCCTCTTCACCCCTCCACTTT. Translating it yields CAWSVTGSLSSSPLHF.

The J gene is TRBJ1-3, the V gene TRBV5-6, with 7 bases identical to TRBD1. V trimming: 0 bases; J trimming: 4 bases; junction bases outside the gene matches: 4. This CDR3 has 15 residues. Germline CDR1 reads SGHDT; CDR2 reads YYEEEE. The CDR3 reads CASSLGQGVGNTIYF. The CDR3 DNA is TGTGCCAGCAGCTTGGGACAGGGCGTCGGAAACACCATATATTTT.

The V gene is TRBV5-1, the J gene TRBJ1-1; TRBD1 might be the D (6 bases). The V and J ends lost 2 bases and 0 bases respectively, with 11 bases between them. Germline-derived CDR1 and CDR2 are SGHRS and YFSETQ. This CDR3 has 15 amino acids. CDR3 bases: TGCGCCAGCAGCTTTTTCCAGGGGATGAACACTGAAGCTTTCTTT. It specifies CASSFFQGMNTEAFF.

The chain uses TRBV29-1 and TRBJ2-2; a possible D gene is TRBD1 (6 bases). Germline V gives CDR1 SQVTM, CDR2 ANQGSEA. This CDR3 spans 13 amino acids. Between the trimmed V and J ends, which lost 5 bases and 7 bases, there was a span of 14 bases. CDR3 nucleotides: TGCAGCGTTAAGCAGGGGATGGGCGGGGAGCTGTTTTTT. It yields the protein CSVKQGMGGELFF.

The V and J genes are TRBV7-2 and TRBJ1-1; D remains unclear. This CDR3 has 17 amino acids. From germline, CDR1 is SGHTA and CDR2 FQGNSA. The V end was cut by 2 bases, the J end by 1 base, with 17 bases between. CDR3 bases: TGTGCCAGCAGCTTATTTGGGCCCCGCGGCGCGAACACTGAAGCTTTCTTT. This encodes CASSLFGPRGANTEAFF. The whole variable domain, filled in from reference TRBV7-2 and TRBJ1-1, reads GAGVSQSPSNKVTEKGKDVELRCDPISGHTALYWYRQSLGQGLEFLIYFQGNSAPDKSGLPSDRFSAERTGGSVSTLTIQRTQQEDSAVYLCASSLFGPRGANTEAFFGQGTRLTVV.

The count of this clone is one. The chain is built from TRBV29-1 and TRBJ2-7; 10 bases match TRBD1. The germline gives CDR1 SQVTM, CDR2 ANQGSEA. CDR3 length: 16 residues. V gave up 1 base and J gave up 5 bases; unmatched junction bases: 11. CDR3: CSVEVFPGQGLHEQYF. In nucleotides, the CDR3 is TGCAGCGTTGAAGTGTTCCCGGGACAGGGGCTCCACGAGCAGTACTTC.

This chain connects TRBV2 to TRBJ1-6; a possible D gene is TRBD1 (6 bases). Looked up from germline, CDR1 is SNHLY and CDR2 is FYNNEI. The germline V and J ends were trimmed by 6 bases and 7 bases, with 13 bases remaining between them. The CDR3 has 14 amino acids. Here the CDR3 reads CASSPDRGNSPLHF. CDR3 DNA: TGTGCCAGCAGCCCGGACAGAGGAAATTCACCCCTCCACTTT.

This clone was observed a handful of times. The genes are TRBV2 and TRBJ1-5, with TRBD1 as a possible D gene (6 bases). This CDR3 contains 13 residues. V was trimmed by 6 bases and J by 4 bases, leaving 10 bases between them. The germline CDR1 and CDR2 sequences are SNHLY and FYNNEI. The CDR3 spells CASRGDINQPQHF. The DNA for the CDR3 is TGTGCCAGCAGGGGGGACATTAATCAGCCCCAGCATTTT.

The chain links TRBV3-1 (or the pseudogene TRBV3-2) to TRBJ2-2, with a weak D call TRBD2 (6 bases). V lost 4 bases and J lost 0, with 15 bases in between. This CDR3 comprises 17 residues. Germline V lookup: CDR1 LGHDT, CDR2 YNNKEL (reference sequence). The CDR3 DNA sequence: TGTGCCAGCAGCCCTGGGGGGACCCTTTCGAACACCGGGGAGCTGTTTTTT. Translation: CASSPGGTLSNTGELFF.

The genes are TRBV9 and TRBJ2-3, with 7 bases fitting TRBD2. This CDR3 region has 16 residues. V trimming: 0 bases; J trimming: 3 bases; junction bases outside the gene matches: 7. CDR1 is SGDLS, CDR2 YYNGEE, per germline. The CDR3 region has the DNA TGTGCCAGCAGCGTAGGGCCTAGCGGCTGGACAGATACGCAGTATTTT. Its translation: CASSVGPSGWTDTQYF.

The rearrangement joins TRBV20-1 to TRBJ1-2; 7 bases fit TRBD1. Looked up from germline, CDR1 is DFQATT and CDR2 is SNEGSKA (reference sequence). Losses at the gene ends were 5 bases for V and 8 bases for J; bases not matched to a gene: 17. The CDR3 extends over 15 amino acids. Written as DNA, the CDR3 is TGCAGTGCTGGTGCTTTCGGGACAGTTACAGGAGGCTACACCTTC. This translates into CSAGAFGTVTGGYTF.

The J gene is TRBJ1-6, the V gene TRBV7-2, with TRBD1 identical over 7 bases. V gave up 2 bases and J gave up 11 bases; unmatched junction bases: 15. The CDR3 has 17 amino acids. CDR1 is SGHTA and CDR2 is FQGNSA in the germline V gene. CDR3 loop: CASSLRVGGGDHPPLHF. Here the CDR3 DNA reads TGTGCCAGCAGCTTAAGGGTCGGAGGGGGCGATCATCCACCCCTCCACTTT.

This chain joins TRBV7-8 and TRBJ2-2; D ambiguous. Per the germline V gene, CDR1 is SGHVS and CDR2 is FQNEAQ. Deletions cut 5 bases from V and 5 bases from J, with 6 bases between. CDR3 length: 12 residues. As DNA, the CDR3 is TGTGCCAGCAGCCACAGTACCGGGGAGCTGTTTTTT. Translation gives CASSHSTGELFF. The variable domain in full, with the rest retrieved from reference TRBV7-8 and TRBJ2-2, is GAGVSQSPRYKVAKRGQDVALRCDPISGHVSLFWYQQALGQGPEFLTYFQNEAQLDKSGLPSDRFFAERPEGSVSTLKIQRTQQEDSAVYLCASSHSTGELFFGEGSRLTVL.

This clone was seen a handful of times. The chain links TRBV28 to TRBJ1-6, with a weak D call TRBD1 (5 bases). The CDR3 totals 16 residues. Per the germline V gene, CDR1 is MDHEN and CDR2 is SYDVKM. The V end was cut by 5 bases, the J end by 2 bases, with 13 bases between. Written as DNA, the CDR3 is TGTGCCAGCAGTAAACCAGCAGGGCCCTATAATTCACCCCTCCACTTT. Its translation: CASSKPAGPYNSPLHF.

The chain employs TRBV7-3 and TRBJ2-3; TRBD2 agrees at 11 bases. V was clipped by 7 bases and J by 7 bases; unmatched bases: 7. Germline V gives CDR1 SGHTA, CDR2 FQGTGA. There are 14 residues in the CDR3. CDR3 region: CASKLAGASNTQYF. CDR3 coding DNA: TGTGCCAGCAAACTAGCGGGAGCATCGAATACGCAGTATTTT.

CDR3 bases: TGTGCCAGCAGTTTGGACAGGCCAGATACGCAGTATTTT. This encodes CASSLDRPDTQYF. The chain combines TRBV12-3 or TRBV12-4 with TRBJ2-3, with 7 bases matching TRBD1. The CDR3 contains 13 residues. V shed 3 bases, J shed 4 bases, and the junction held 1 base outside the gene matches.

This chain links TRBV5-1 with TRBJ2-5; 11 bases line up with TRBD1. CDR1 and CDR2 (germline): SGHRS, YFSETQ. This CDR3 comprises 14 residues. The ends lost 4 bases at V and 5 bases at J; junction bases unmatched: 4. CDR3 nucleotide sequence: TGCGCCAGCAGCCGGACAGGGGGCGGCGAGACCCAGTACTTC. It specifies CASSRTGGGETQYF.

V gene TRBV20-1 combines with J gene TRBJ2-5; tentative D call: TRBD2 (7 bases). Germline-derived CDR1 and CDR2 are DFQATT and SNEGSKA (reference sequence). The CDR3 spans 14 residues. The V end was cut by 3 bases, the J end by 6 bases, with 17 bases between. The DNA for the CDR3 is TGCAGTGCTAGTGGCGCGGGGGCTCCGAAGACCCAGTACTTC. This translates into CSASGAGAPKTQYF.

With respect to this clone: At the DNA level, this CDR3 is encoded by other sequences in the same sample as well. The chain couples TRBV5-1 to TRBJ2-5; no definite D call. Looked up from germline, CDR1 is SGHRS and CDR2 is YFSETQ. The CDR3 covers 11 residues. V was shortened by 0 bases and J by 5 bases, with 2 bases between the two germline ends. CDR3 residues: CASSLEETQYF. CDR3 nucleotides: TGCGCCAGCAGCTTGGAGGAGACCCAGTACTTC.

The J gene is TRBJ2-1, the V gene TRBV5-1; D not resolved. Looked up from germline, CDR1 is SGHRS and CDR2 is YFSETQ. This CDR3 is built from 13 residues. Trimming pared 5 bases from V and 2 bases from J, leaving 8 bases between. CDR3 loop: CASSGVAYNEQFF. CDR3 nucleotides: TGCGCCAGCAGTGGGGTGGCCTACAATGAGCAGTTCTTC.

This clone was picked up one time. V and J are TRBV7-8 and TRBJ1-5; a possible D gene is TRBD1 (6 bases). The CDR3 is 15 residues long. Germline V lookup: CDR1 SGHVS, CDR2 FQNEAQ. The V end lost 4 bases, the J end lost 2 bases, and 12 bases lay between the germline ends. The CDR3 spells CASSSQGRGNQPQHF. The CDR3 DNA sequence: TGTGCCAGCAGCTCACAGGGAAGAGGCAATCAGCCCCAGCATTTT.